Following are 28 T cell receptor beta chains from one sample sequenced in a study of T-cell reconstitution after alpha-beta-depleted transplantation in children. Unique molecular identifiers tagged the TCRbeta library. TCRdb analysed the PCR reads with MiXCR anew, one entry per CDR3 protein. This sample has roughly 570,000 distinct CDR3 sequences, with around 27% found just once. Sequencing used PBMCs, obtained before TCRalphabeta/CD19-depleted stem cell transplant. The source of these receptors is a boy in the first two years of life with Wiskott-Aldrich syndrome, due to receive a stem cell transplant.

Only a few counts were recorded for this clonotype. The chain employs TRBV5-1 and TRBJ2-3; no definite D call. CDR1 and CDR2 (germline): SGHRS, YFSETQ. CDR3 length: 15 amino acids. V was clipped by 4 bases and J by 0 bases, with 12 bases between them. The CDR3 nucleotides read TGCGCCAGCAGCCGAGTCGTCAGGAGCACAGATACGCAGTATTTT. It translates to CASSRVVRSTDTQYF.

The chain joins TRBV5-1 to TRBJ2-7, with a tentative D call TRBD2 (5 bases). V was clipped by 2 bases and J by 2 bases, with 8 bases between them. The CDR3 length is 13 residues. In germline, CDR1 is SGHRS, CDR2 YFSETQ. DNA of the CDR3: TGCGCCAGCAGCTTCGGGATTACCTACGAGCAGTACTTC. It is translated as CASSFGITYEQYF.

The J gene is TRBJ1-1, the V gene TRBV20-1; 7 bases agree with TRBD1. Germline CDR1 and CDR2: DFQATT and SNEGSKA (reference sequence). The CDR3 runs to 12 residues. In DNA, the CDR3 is TGCAGCCCTGGGGCAGGGGGTACTGAAGCTTTCTTT. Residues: CSPGAGGTEAFF.

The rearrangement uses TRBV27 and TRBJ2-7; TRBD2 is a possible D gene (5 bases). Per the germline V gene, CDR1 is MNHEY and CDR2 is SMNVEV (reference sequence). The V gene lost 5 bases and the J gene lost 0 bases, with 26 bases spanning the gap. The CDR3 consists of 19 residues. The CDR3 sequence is CASSNQAPRAERSSYEQYF. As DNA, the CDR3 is TGTGCCAGCAGTAATCAAGCCCCCAGAGCGGAAAGGAGCTCCTACGAGCAGTACTTC.

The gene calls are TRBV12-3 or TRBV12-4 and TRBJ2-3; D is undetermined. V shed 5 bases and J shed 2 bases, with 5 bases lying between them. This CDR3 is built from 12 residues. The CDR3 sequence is CASSTVTDTQYF. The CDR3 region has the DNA TGTGCCAGCAGTACAGTCACAGATACGCAGTATTTT.

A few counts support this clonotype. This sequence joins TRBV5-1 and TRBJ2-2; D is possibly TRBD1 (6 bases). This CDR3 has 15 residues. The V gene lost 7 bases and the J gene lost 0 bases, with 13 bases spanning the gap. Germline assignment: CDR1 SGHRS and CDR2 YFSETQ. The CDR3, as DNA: TGCGCCAGCTTCCCGGGACAAACGAACACCGGGGAGCTGTTTTTT. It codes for CASFPGQTNTGELFF. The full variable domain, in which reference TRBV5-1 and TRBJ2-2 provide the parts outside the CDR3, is KAGVTQTPRYLIKTRGQQVTLSCSPISGHRSVSWYQQTPGQGLQFLFEYFSETQRNKGNFPGRFSGRQFSNSRSEMNVSTLELGDSALYLCASFPGQTNTGELFFGEGSRLTVL.

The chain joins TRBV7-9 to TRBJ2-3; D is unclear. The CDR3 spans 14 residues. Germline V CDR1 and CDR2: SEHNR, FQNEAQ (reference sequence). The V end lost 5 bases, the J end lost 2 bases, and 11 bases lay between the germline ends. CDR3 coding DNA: TGTGCCAGCAGCGATACCACGTACACAGATACGCAGTATTTT. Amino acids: CASSDTTYTDTQYF.

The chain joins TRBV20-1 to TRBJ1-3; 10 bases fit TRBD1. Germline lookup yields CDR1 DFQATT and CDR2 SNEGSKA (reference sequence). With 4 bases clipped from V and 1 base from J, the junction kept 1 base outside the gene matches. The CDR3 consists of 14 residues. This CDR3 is CSATDRGSGNTIYF. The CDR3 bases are TGCAGTGCTACGGACAGGGGGTCTGGAAACACCATATATTTT.

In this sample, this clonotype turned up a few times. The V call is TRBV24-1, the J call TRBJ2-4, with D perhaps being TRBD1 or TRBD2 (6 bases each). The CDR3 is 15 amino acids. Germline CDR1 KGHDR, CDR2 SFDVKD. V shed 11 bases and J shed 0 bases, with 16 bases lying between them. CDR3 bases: TGTGCCATCCGGGGGCAGGAGAAAGCCAAAAACATTCAGTACTTC. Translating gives CAIRGQEKAKNIQYF.

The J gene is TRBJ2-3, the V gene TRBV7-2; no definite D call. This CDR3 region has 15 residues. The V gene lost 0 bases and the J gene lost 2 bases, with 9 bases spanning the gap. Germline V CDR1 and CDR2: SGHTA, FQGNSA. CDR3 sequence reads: CASSLALRATDTQYF. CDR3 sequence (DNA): TGTGCCAGCAGCTTAGCGTTAAGAGCCACAGATACGCAGTATTTT.

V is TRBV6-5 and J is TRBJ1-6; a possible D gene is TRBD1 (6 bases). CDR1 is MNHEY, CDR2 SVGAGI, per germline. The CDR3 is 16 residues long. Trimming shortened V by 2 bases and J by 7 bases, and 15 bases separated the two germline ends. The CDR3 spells CASSYRRQAYNSPLHF. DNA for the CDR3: TGTGCCAGCAGTTACCGCCGACAGGCTTACAATTCACCCCTCCACTTT.

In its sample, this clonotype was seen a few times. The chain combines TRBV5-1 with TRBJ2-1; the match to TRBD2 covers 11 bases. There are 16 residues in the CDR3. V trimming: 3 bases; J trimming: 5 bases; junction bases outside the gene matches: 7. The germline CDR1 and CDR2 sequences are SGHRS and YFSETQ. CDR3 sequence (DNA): TGCGCCAGCAGCTGGCCACCGGGACTAGCGGACAATGAGCAGTTCTTC. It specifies CASSWPPGLADNEQFF.

The CDR3 nucleotides are TGCAGCGTTTTCGGGACCACAGATACGCAGTATTTT. It translates to CSVFGTTDTQYF. The chain joins TRBV29-1 to TRBJ2-3, with D perhaps being TRBD1 or TRBD2 (5 bases each). The V gene's germline CDR1 is SQVTM and CDR2 ANQGSEA. The length of the CDR3 is 12 residues. Trimming took 5 bases from V and 2 from J, leaving 8 bases between them.

This chain's CDR3 is CASSKGLAGETQYF. Here the CDR3 DNA reads TGCGCCAGCAGCAAGGGACTAGCGGGAGAGACCCAGTACTTC. The chain has TRBV5-1 and TRBJ2-5, with 12 nucleotides matching TRBD2. Germline V gene data show CDR1 as SGHRS and CDR2 as YFSETQ. The length of the CDR3 is 14 residues. The junction had 2 bases not matched to a gene; V was cut back by 4 bases and J by 4 bases.

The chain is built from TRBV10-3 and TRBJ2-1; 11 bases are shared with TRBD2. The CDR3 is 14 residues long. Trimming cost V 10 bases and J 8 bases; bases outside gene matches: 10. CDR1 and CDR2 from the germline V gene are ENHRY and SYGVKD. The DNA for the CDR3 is TGTGCCACGCAACTAGCGGGAGACGTATATGAGCAGTTCTTC. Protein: CATQLAGDVYEQFF.

The CDR3 DNA follows: TGTGCCAGCAGGACCCAGGGTAAAGAAGCTTACACTGAAGCTTTCTTT. Its translation: CASRTQGKEAYTEAFF. This chain connects TRBV6-1 to TRBJ1-1; D perhaps matches TRBD1 (5 bases). Per the germline V gene, CDR1 is MNHNS and CDR2 is SASEGT. This CDR3 is built from 16 residues. V was pared by 6 bases and J by 3 bases, with 20 bases between.

The CDR3 loop reads CASSYLGGQPQHF. The CDR3 DNA is TGTGCCAGCAGTTATCTTGGGGGGCAGCCCCAGCATTTT. This sequence joins TRBV6-5 and TRBJ1-5, with a weak D call TRBD1 (5 bases). V was trimmed by 3 bases and J by 7 bases, leaving 10 bases between them. Germline CDR1 is MNHEY and CDR2 is SVGAGI. The CDR3 has 13 amino acids.

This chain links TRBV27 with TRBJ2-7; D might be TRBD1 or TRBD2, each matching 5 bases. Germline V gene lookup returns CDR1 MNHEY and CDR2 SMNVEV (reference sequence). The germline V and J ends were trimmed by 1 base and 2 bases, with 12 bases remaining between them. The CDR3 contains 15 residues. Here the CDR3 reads CASSLLGTFPYEQYF. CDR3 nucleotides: TGTGCCAGCAGTTTATTAGGGACCTTCCCCTACGAGCAGTACTTC.

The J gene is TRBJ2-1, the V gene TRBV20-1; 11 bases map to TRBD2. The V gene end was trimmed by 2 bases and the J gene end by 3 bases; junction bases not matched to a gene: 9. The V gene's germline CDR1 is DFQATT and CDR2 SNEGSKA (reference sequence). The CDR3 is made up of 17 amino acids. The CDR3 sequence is CSARSAGLAGHYNEQFF. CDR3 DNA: TGCAGTGCTAGATCCGCCGGACTAGCGGGCCACTACAATGAGCAGTTCTTC.

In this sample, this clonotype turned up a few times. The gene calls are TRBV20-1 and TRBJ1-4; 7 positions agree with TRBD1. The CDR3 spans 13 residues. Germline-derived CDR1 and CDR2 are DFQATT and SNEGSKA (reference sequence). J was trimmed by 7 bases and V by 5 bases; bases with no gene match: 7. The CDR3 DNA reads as TGCAGTGCTCCAGGGGGTAGCGCTGAAAAACTGTTTTTT. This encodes CSAPGGSAEKLFF.

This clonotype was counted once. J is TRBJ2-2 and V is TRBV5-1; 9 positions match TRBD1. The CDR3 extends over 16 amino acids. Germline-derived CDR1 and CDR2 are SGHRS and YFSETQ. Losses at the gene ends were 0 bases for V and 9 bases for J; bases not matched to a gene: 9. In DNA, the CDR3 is TGCGCCAGCAGCTTGGCCTCGGACAGGGGATTCTGGGAGCTGTTTTTT. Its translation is CASSLASDRGFWELFF.

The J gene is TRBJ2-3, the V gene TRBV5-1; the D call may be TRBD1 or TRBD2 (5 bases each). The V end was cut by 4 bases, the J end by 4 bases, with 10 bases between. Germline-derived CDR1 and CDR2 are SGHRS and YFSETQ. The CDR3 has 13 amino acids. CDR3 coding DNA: TGCGCCAGCAGCGGAGGACAACCAGATACGCAGTATTTT. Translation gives CASSGGQPDTQYF.

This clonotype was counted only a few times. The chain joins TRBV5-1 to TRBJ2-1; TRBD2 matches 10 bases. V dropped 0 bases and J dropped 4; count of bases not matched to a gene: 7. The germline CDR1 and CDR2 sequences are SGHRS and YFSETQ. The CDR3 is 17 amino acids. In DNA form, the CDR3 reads TGCGCCAGCAGCTTGGCTGCGACTAGCGGGTTTTACAATGAGCAGTTCTTC. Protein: CASSLAATSGFYNEQFF.

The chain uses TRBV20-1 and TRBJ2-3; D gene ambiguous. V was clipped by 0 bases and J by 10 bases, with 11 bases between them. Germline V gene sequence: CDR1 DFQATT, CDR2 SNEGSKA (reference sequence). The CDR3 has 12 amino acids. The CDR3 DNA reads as TGCAGTGCTAGAGATATGGAGTATGCGCAGTATTTT. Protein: CSARDMEYAQYF.

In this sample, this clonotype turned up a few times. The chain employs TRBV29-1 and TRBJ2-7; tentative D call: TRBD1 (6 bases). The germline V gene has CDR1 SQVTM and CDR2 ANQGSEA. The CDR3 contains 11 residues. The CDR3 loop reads CSGAGAYEQYF. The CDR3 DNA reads TGCAGTGGGGCAGGGGCCTACGAGCAGTACTTC.

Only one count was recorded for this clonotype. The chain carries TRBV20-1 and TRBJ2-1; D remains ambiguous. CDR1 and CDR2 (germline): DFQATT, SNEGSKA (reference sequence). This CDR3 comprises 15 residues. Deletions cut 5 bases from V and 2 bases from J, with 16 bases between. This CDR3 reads CSAWPREIAYNEQFF. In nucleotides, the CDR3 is TGCAGTGCTTGGCCGCGAGAAATTGCCTACAATGAGCAGTTCTTC.

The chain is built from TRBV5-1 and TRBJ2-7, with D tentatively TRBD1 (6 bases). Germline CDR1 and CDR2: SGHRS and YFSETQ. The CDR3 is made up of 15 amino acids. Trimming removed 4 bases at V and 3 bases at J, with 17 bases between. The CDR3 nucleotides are TGCGCCAGCAGCACCGCCCTGACAGGAGTCTACGAGCAGTACTTC. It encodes CASSTALTGVYEQYF.

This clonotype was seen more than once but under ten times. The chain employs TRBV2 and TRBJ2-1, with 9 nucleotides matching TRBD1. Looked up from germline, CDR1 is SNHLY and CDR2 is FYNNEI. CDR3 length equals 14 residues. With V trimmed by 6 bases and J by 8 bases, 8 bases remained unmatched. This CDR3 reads CASSRDRVMDEQFF. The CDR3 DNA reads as TGTGCCAGCAGCCGGGACAGGGTTATGGATGAGCAGTTCTTC.